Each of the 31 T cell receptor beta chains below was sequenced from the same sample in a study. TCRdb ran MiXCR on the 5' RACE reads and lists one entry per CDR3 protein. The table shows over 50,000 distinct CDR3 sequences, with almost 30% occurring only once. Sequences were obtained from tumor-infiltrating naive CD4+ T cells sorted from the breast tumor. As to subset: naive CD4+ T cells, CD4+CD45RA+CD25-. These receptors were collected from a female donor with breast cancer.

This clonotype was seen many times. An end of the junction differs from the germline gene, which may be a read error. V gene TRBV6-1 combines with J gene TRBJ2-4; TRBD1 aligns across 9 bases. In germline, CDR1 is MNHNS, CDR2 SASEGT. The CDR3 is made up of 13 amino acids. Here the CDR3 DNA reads TGTGCCAGCAGTGCGGGACAGGGAGGTAATTGGGACTTC. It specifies CASSAGQGGNWDF.

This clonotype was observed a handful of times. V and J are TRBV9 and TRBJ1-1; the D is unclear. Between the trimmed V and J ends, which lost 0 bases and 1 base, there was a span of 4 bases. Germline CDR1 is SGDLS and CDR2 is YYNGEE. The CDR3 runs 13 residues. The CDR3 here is CASSVGWNTEAFF. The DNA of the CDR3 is TGTGCCAGCAGCGTAGGGTGGAACACTGAAGCTTTCTTT. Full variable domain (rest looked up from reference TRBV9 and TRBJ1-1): DSGVTQTPKHLITATGQRVTLRCSPRSGDLSVYWYQQSLDQGLQFLIQYYNGEERAKGNILERFSAQQFPDLHSELNLSSLELGDSALYFCASSVGWNTEAFFGQGTRLTVV.

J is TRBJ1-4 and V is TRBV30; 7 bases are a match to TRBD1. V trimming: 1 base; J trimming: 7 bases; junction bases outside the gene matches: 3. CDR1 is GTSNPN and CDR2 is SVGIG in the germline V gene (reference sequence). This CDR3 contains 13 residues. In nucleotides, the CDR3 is TGTGCCTGGAGTGCCTACAGGGGTGAAAAACTGTTTTTT. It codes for CAWSAYRGEKLFF. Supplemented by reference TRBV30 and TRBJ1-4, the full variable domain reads SQTIHQWPATLVQPVGSPLSLECTVEGTSNPNLYWYRQAAGRGLQLLFYSVGIGQISSEVPQNLSASRPQDRQFILSSKKLLLSDSGFYLCAWSAYRGEKLFFGSGTQLSVL.

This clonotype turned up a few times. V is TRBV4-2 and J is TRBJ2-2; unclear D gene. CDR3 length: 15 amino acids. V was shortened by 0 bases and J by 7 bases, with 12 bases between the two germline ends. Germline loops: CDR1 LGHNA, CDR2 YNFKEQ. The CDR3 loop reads CASSQDSTVRGELFF. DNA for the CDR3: TGTGCCAGCAGCCAAGATTCAACCGTGCGCGGGGAGCTGTTTTTT.

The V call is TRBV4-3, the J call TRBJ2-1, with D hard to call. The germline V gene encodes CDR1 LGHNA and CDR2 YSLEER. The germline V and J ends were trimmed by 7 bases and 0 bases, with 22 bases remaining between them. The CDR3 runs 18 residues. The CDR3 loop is CASIHSSGDRSSYNEQFF. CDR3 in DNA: TGCGCCAGCATCCATTCTAGTGGCGATAGAAGCTCCTACAATGAGCAGTTCTTC.

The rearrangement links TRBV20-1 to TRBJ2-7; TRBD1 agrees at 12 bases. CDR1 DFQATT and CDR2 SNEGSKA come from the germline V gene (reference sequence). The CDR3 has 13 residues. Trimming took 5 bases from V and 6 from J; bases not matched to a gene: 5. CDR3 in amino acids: CSAPGTGGCEQYF. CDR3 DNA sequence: TGCAGTGCTCCCGGGACAGGGGGCTGCGAGCAGTACTTC.

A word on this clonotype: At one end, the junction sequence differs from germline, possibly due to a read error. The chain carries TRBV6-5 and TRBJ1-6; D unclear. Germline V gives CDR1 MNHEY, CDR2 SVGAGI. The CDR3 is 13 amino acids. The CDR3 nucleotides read TGTGCCAGCAGTTACGCGAGGGATTCACCCCTCCACTTC. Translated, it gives CASSYARDSPLHF.

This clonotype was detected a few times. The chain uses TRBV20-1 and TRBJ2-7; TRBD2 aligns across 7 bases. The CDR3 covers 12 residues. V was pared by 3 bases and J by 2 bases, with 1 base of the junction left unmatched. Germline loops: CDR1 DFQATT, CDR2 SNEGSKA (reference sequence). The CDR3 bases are TGCAGTGCTAGCGGGGGGACCTACGAGCAGTACTTC. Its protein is CSASGGTYEQYF.

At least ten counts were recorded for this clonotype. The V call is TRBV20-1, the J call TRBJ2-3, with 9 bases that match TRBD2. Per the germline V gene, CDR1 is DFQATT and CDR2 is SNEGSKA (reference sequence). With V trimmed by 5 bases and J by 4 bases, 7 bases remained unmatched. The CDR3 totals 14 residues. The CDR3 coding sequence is TGCAGTGCTCCTCTAGCGGGAAGCCCAGATACGCAGTATTTT. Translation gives CSAPLAGSPDTQYF.

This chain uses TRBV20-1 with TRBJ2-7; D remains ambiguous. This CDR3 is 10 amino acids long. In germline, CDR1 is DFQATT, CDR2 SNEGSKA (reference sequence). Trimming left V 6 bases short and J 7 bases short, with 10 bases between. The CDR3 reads CSAPRREQYF. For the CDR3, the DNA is TGCAGTGCCCCACGGCGGGAGCAGTACTTC.

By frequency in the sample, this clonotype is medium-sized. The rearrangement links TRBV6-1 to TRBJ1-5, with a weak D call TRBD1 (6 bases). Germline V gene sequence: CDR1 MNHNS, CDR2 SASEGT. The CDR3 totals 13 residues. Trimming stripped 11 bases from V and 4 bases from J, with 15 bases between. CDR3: CASRGTPNQPQHF. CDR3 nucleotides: TGTGCCTCGAGGGGGACACCAAATCAGCCCCAGCATTTT.

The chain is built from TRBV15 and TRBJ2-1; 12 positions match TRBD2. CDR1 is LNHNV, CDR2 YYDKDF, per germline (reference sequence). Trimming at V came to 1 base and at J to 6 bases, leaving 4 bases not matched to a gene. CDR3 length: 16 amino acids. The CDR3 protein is CATSRGGLAGSNEQFF. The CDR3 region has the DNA TGTGCCACCAGCAGAGGTGGACTAGCGGGGTCCAATGAGCAGTTCTTC.

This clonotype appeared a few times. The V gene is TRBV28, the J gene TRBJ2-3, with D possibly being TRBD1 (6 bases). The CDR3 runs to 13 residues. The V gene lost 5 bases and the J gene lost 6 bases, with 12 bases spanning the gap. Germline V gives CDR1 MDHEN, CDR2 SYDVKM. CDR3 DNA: TGTGCCAGCAGTACCAACAGGGCTGATACGCAGTATTTT. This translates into CASSTNRADTQYF.

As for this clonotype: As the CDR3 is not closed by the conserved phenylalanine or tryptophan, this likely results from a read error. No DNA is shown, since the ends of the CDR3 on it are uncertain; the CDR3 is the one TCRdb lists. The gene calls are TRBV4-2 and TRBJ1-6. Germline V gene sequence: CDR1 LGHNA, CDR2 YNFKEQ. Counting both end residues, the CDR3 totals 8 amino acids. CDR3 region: CASSQEPR.

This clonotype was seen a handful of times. The CDR3 DNA reads as TGTGCCAGTAGTATAGGCCGGCTAGGCGATGAGCAGTTCTTC. Protein product: CASSIGRLGDEQFF. This chain uses TRBV19 with TRBJ2-1; D is uncertain. The germline gives CDR1 LNHDA, CDR2 SQIVND (reference sequence). The V end was cut by 1 base, the J end by 8 bases, with 12 bases between. This CDR3 comprises 14 residues.

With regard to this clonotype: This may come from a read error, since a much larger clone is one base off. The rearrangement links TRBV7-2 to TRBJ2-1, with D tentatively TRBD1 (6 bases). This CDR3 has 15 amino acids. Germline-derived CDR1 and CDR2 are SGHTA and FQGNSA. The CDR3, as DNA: TGTGCCGGCAGCGAACGGGACACAGCCTACAATGAGCAGTTCTTC. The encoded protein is CAGSERDTAYNEQFF. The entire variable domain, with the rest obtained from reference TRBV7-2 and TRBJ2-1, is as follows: GAGVSQSPSNKVTEKGKDVELRCDPISGHTALYWYRQSLGQGLEFLIYFQGNSAPDKSGLPSDRFSAERTGGSVSTLTIQRTQQEDSAVYLCAGSERDTAYNEQFFGPGTRLTVL.

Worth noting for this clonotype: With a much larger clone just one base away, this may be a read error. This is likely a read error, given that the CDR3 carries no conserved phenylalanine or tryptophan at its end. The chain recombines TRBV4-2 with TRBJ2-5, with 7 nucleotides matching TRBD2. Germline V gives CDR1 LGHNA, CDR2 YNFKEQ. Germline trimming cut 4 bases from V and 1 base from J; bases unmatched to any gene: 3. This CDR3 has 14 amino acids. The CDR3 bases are TGTGCCAGCAGCCGGGGGGGTTCCCAAGAGACCCAGTACCTC. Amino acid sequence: CASSRGGSQETQYL.

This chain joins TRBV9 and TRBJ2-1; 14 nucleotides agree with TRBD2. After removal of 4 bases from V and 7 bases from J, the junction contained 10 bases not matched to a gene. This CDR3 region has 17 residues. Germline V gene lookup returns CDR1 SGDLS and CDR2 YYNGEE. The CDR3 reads CASSPGTSGSIQNEQFF. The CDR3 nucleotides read TGTGCCAGCAGCCCAGGGACTAGCGGGAGCATACAAAATGAGCAGTTCTTC.

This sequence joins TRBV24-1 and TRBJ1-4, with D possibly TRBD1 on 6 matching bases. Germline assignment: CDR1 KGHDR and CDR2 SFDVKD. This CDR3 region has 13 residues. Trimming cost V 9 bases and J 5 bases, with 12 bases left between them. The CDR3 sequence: CATRDNRNEKLFF. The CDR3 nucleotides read TGTGCCACCCGGGACAATAGAAATGAAAAACTGTTTTTT.

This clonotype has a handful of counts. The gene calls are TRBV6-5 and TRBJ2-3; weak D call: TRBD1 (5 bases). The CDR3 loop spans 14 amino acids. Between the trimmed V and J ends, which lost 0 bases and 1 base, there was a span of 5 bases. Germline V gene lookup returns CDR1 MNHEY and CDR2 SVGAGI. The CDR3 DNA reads TGTGCCAGCAGTTACTCAGGGGGCACAGATACGCAGTATTTT. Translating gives CASSYSGGTDTQYF.

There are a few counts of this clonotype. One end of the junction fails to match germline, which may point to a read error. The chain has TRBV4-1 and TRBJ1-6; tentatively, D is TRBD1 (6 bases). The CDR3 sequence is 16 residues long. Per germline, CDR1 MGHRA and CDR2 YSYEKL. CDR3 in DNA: TGCGCCAGCAGCCAAGAAGGACAGCAACATAATTCACCCCACCACTTT. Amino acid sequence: CASSQEGQQHNSPHHF.

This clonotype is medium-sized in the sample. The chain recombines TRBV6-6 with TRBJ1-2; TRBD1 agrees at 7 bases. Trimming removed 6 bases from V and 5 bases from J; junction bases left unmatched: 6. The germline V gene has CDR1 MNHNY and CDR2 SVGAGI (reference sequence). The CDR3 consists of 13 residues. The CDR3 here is CASSRDSQYGYTF. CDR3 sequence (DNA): TGTGCCAGCAGCCGGGACAGCCAGTATGGCTACACCTTC.

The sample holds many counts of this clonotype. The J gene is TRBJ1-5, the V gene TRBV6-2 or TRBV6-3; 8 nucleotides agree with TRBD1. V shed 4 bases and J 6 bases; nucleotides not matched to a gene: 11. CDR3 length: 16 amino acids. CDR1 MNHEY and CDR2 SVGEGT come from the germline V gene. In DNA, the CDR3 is TGTGCCAGCAGTTTAACAGGGGGGGCCTTCGGTCAGCCCCAGCATTTT. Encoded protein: CASSLTGGAFGQPQHF.

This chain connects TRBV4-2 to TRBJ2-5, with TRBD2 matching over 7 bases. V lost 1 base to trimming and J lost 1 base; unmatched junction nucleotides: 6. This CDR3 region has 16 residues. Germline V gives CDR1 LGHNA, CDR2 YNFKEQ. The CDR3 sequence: CASSQGSASGQETQYF. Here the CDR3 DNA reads TGTGCCAGCAGCCAAGGATCGGCTAGCGGCCAAGAGACCCAGTACTTC.

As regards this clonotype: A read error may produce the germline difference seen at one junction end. CDR3 amino acids: CGARPGQVGQPQHF. In DNA, the CDR3 is TGCGGTGCCCGCCCGGGACAGGTCGGTCAGCCCCAGCATTTT. This chain links TRBV20-1 with TRBJ1-5; 8 bases are shared with TRBD1. CDR3 length: 14 amino acids. Germline assignment: CDR1 DFQATT and CDR2 SNEGSKA (reference sequence).

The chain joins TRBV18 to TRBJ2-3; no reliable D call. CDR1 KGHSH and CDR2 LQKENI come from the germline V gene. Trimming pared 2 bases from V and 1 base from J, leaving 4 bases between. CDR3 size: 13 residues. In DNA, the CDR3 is TGTGCCAGCTCACCAACAGGCACAGATACGCAGTATTTT. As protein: CASSPTGTDTQYF. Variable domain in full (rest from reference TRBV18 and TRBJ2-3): NAGVMQNPRHLVRRRGQEARLRCSPMKGHSHVYWYRQLPEEGLKFMVYLQKENIIDESGMPKERFSAEFPKEGPSILRIQQVVRGDSAAYFCASSPTGTDTQYFGPGTRLTVL.

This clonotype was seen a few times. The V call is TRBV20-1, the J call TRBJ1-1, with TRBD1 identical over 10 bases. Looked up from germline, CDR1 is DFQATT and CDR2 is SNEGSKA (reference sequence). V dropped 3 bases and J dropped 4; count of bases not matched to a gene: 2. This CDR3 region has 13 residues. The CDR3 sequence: CSASRTGGTEAFF. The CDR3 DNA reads TGCAGTGCTAGTAGGACAGGGGGCACTGAAGCTTTCTTT.

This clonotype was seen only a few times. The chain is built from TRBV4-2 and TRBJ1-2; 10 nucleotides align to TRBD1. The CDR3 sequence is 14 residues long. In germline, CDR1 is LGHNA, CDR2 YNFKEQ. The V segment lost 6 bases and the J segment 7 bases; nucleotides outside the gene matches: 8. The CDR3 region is CASRPHRQGAGYTF. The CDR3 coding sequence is TGTGCCAGCAGACCCCATAGACAGGGGGCTGGCTACACCTTC.

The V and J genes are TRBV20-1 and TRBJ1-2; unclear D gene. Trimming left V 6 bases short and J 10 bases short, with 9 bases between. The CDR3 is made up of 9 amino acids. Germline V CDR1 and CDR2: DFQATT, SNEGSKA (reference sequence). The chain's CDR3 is CSARQFYTF. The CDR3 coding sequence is TGCAGTGCGCGGCAGTTCTACACCTTC.

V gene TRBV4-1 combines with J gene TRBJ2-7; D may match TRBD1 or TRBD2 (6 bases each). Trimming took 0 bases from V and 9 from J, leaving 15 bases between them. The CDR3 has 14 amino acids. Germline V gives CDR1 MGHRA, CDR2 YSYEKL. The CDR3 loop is CASSQDEIGGGQYF. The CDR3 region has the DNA TGCGCCAGCAGCCAAGATGAAATCGGAGGGGGGCAGTACTTC.

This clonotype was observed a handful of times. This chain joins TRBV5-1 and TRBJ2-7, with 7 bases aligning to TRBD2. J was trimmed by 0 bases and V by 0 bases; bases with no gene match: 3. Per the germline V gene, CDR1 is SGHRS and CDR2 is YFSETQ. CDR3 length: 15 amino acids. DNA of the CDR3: TGCGCCAGCAGCTTGGATTCTAGCGGCTCCTACGAGCAGTACTTC. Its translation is CASSLDSSGSYEQYF.